A single T cell receptor beta chain is shown here with its context. This CDR3 is built from 13 residues. Trimming at V came to 5 bases and at J to 8 bases, leaving 8 bases not matched to a gene. CDR1 is DFQATT and CDR2 is SNEGSKA in the germline V gene (reference sequence). The sample belongs to a study of CD8 T cells in ankylosing spondylitis. TCRdb processed the 5' RACE reads anew with MiXCR; each CDR3 protein has one entry. The repertoire holds about 110,000 distinct CDR3 sequences, with less than 25% as singletons. Specimen: synovial fluid, either unsorted or a sorted T cell fraction (not recorded which). This TCR was sampled from a male donor with ankylosing spondylitis. V and J are TRBV20-1 and TRBJ1-4; 7 nucleotides align to TRBD1. This CDR3 reads CSAPGGVGEKLFF. The CDR3 coding sequence is TGCAGTGCTCCAGGGGGAGTGGGGGAAAAACTGTTTTTT.